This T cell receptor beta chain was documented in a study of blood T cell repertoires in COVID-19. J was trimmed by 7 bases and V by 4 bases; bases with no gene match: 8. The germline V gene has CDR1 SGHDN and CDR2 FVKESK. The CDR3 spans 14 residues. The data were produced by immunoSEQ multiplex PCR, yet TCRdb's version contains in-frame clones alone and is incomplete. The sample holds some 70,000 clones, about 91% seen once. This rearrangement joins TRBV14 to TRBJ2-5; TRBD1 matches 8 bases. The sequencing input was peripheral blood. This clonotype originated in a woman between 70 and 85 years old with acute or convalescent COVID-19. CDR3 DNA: TGTGCCAGCAGCCCGGACAGGGCGCTACGGACCCAGTACTTC. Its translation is CASSPDRALRTQYF.